Listed below are T cell receptor beta chains from one sample, sequenced in a study of cytomegalovirus exposure and HLA in healthy donors. Data came from immunoSEQ multiplex PCR; TCRdb stores just in-frame clones and leaves some out. Of 60,000 to 85,000 clones listed, more than 75% were seen once; the top ten hold 9% to 13%. Sample: PBMCs. The receptor source for this set is a male donor in good health and CMV-seropositive. Both conserved end residues are part of each CDR3. The order of the fields is J gene, D gene, clone size, V gene, CDR3 DNA, CDR3 protein. D genes are given only for firm matches. Clone size is given for some rows only: seen once, a few or many times, or a class if the clone is expanded.

>TRBJ2-5|TRBD2|-|TRBV9
TGTGCCAGCAGTGAAACTAGCGGGAGTGTGGAGACCCAGTACTTC
CASSETSGSVETQYF
>TRBJ1-2|-|-|TRBV7-9
TGTGCCAGCAGCGCACAGGGAAATGGCTACACCTTC
CASSAQGNGYTF
>TRBJ1-2|TRBD1|-|TRBV28
TGTGCCAGCAGCTCCGGGACAGGGGGGATTTATGGCTACACCTTC
CASSSGTGGIYGYTF
>TRBJ2-3|TRBD2|-|TRBV7-9
TGTGCCAGCAGCTTAATTCAGGGCGGGGGGAGCACAGATACGCAGTATTTT
CASSLIQGGGSTDTQYF
>TRBJ2-5|TRBD2|-|TRBV7-2
TGTGCCAGCAGCTTAGCTAGACTAGCGGAAGAGACCCAGTACTTC
CASSLARLAEETQYF
>TRBJ2-1|-|-|TRBV28
TGTGCCAGCAGTTTATTAAAGAGGGTATCCTACAATGAGCAGTTCTTC
CASSLLKRVSYNEQFF
>TRBJ2-5|TRBD2|-|TRBV7-9
TGTGCCAGCAGAAGACTAGCGGGAGAGGAGACCCAGTACTTC
CASRRLAGEETQYF
>TRBJ1-1|-|-|TRBV15
TGTGCCACCAGCAGAGATATCGGAGGGAAAGCTTTCTTT
CATSRDIGGKAFF
>TRBJ1-2|TRBD1|once|TRBV28
TGTGCCAGCAGATCGACAGGGACGAGCTATGGCTACACCTTC
CASRSTGTSYGYTF
>TRBJ1-5|TRBD1|-|TRBV7-9
TGTTCCAGCAGCTTAGGAGACAGGGGATATAGCAATCAGCCCCAGCATTTT
CSSSLGDRGYSNQPQHF
>TRBJ1-3|-|-|TRBV19
TGTGCCAGTAGTGCCGACAGGCCCCTCTCTGGAAACACCATATATTTT
CASSADRPLSGNTIYF
>TRBJ2-2|-|-|TRBV7-8
TGTGCCAGCAGCCCCCGCGGAGGCGAAACCGGGGAGCTGTTTTTT
CASSPRGGETGELFF
>TRBJ2-7|-|-|TRBV18
TGTGCCAGCTCATCCCTCTCCTACGAGCAGTACTTC
CASSSLSYEQYF
>TRBJ1-1|-|-|TRBV20-1
TGCAGTGCTTGGGAGAAATTGATGGCTTTCTTT
CSAWEKLMAFF
>TRBJ1-2|TRBD1|-|TRBV6-1
TGTGCCAGCGTACAGGGGGCTGGCCTTAACTATGGCTACACCTTC
CASVQGAGLNYGYTF
>TRBJ1-1|TRBD1|once|TRBV7-8
TGTGCCAGCAGCTCCGGTGGGACAGATAAAGAAGCTTTCTTT
CASSSGGTDKEAFF
>TRBJ1-6|TRBD1|-|TRBV30
TGTGCCTGGAGACGAACAGGGGGCGTCGGGCCACCCCTCCACTTT
CAWRRTGGVGPPLHF
>TRBJ1-2|TRBD1|-|TRBV11-2
TGTGCCAGCAGCTCGCCCACCGGGACAGGGTATGGCTACACCTTC
CASSSPTGTGYGYTF
>TRBJ2-1|-|-|TRBV18
TGTGCCAGCTCACCCGAAACATTAAGCTCCTACAATGAGCAGTTCTTC
CASSPETLSSYNEQFF
>TRBJ1-2|-|-|TRBV5-1
TGCGCCAGCAGCTCGGGAGGAAACTATGGCTACACCTTC
CASSSGGNYGYTF
>TRBJ2-1|-|-|TRBV29-1
TGCAGCGTTGATTCAGGGCGCAGTGAGCAGTTCTTC
CSVDSGRSEQFF
>TRBJ2-7|TRBD1|-|TRBV6-1
TGTGCCAGCAGTGAATCAGGACAGGGCAGCCGTAAGGAGCAGTACTTC
CASSESGQGSRKEQYF
>TRBJ1-1|-|-|TRBV27
TGTGCCAGCACCGACGGACAGTTGAACACTGAAGCTTTCTTT
CASTDGQLNTEAFF
>TRBJ2-7|-|once|TRBV30
TGTGCCTGGGATGCCGGGACAAACTCCTACGAGCAGTACTTC
CAWDAGTNSYEQYF
>TRBJ2-3|-|once|TRBV9
TGTGCCAGCAGCGTGGCGCTAGCAAGGGCAGATGGTACGCAGTATTTT
CASSVALARADGTQYF
>TRBJ2-1|-|-|TRBV6-1
TGTGCCAGCAGTGAAGGAGAGTACAATGAGCAGTTCTTC
CASSEGEYNEQFF
>TRBJ2-3|-|-|TRBV7-9
TGTGCCAGCAGCCAACAGGGGGGGGTCACAGATACGCAGTATTTT
CASSQQGGVTDTQYF
>TRBJ1-1|-|-|TRBV2
TGTGCCAGCAGTGAACCAGGGGACGCTGAAGCTTTCTTT
CASSEPGDAEAFF
>TRBJ2-3|-|few|TRBV7-9
TGTGCCAGCAGCTTATATCGGGCAGATACGCAGTATTTT
CASSLYRADTQYF
>TRBJ2-5|TRBD2|-|TRBV30
TGTGCCGCCACTAGCGGAGCCTCCGGAAACGGGGCCCAGTACTTC
CAATSGASGNGAQYF
>TRBJ1-2|TRBD1|-|TRBV18
TGTGCCAGCTCACCTGAGACAGGGGTTCGGGGCTACACCTTC
CASSPETGVRGYTF
>TRBJ2-3|-|-|TRBV30
TGTGCCTGGGGCCCTTTGGGGGGGGCCGTCGGCACAGATACGCAGTATTTT
CAWGPLGGAVGTDTQYF
>TRBJ1-6|-|-|TRBV12-5
TGTGCTAGTGGACCTACAGGGAGCTCCTATAATTCACCCCTCCACTTT
CASGPTGSSYNSPLHF
>TRBJ2-2|TRBD2|-|TRBV7-6
TGTGCCAGCAGCAAGGGACTAGCGGGGGGGAACACCGGGGAGCTGTTTTTT
CASSKGLAGGNTGELFF
>TRBJ1-2|-|few|TRBV7-9
TGTGCCAGCAGTGGGCCCCCGACCGATGGCTACACCTTC
CASSGPPTDGYTF
>TRBJ2-7|-|few|TRBV7-9
TGTGCCAGCCTCCAGGACACGAACTCCTACGAGCAGTACTTC
CASLQDTNSYEQYF
>TRBJ2-3|TRBD1|-|TRBV27
TGTGCCAGCAGTTACGGGACAGGCAGGGGCACAGATACGCAGTATTTT
CASSYGTGRGTDTQYF
>TRBJ2-3|TRBD1|-|TRBV7-9
TGTGCCAGCAGCACGCGGACAGGGGGATACACAGATACGCAGTATTTT
CASSTRTGGYTDTQYF
>TRBJ1-1|-|once|TRBV19
TGTGCCAGTAGCTACCTGGGGGCCCAGAACACTGAAGCTTTCTTT
CASSYLGAQNTEAFF
>TRBJ1-4|TRBD1|-|TRBV7-6
TGTGCCAGCAGCTTAACAGGGGCTCATGAAAAACTGTTTTTT
CASSLTGAHEKLFF
>TRBJ2-7|-|-|TRBV7-8
TGTGCCAGCAGCCCGCGGACACGACCCCCCTACGAGCAGTACTTC
CASSPRTRPPYEQYF
>TRBJ2-1|TRBD2|-|TRBV2
TGTGCCAGCAGGGATATTCTTACTAGCGGGAGTTACAATGAGCAGTTCTTC
CASRDILTSGSYNEQFF
>TRBJ2-7|-|-|TRBV6-6
TGTGCCAGCAGTTACTCGGCACCCCTACGGCGGGACTTC
CASSYSAPLRRDF
>TRBJ2-7|TRBD1|-|TRBV5-6
TGTGCCAGCAGCTTGATTTCGAGAGGACAGGGGCTCCACGAGCAGTACTTC
CASSLISRGQGLHEQYF
>TRBJ2-7|TRBD2|few|TRBV14
TGTGCCAGCAGCCAACGGACTTTTAGCGGGAGTCGGGGCTACGAGCAGTACTTC
CASSQRTFSGSRGYEQYF
>TRBJ2-1|TRBD2|-|TRBV30
TGTGCCTGGAGAACTAGCGGGGGGGCCAGGGAGCAGTTCTTC
CAWRTSGGAREQFF
>TRBJ2-3|TRBD1|-|TRBV15
TGTGCCACCAGCAGAGATCGGAGTCCCGGGACAGGGGTGGGGGATACGCAGTATTTT
CATSRDRSPGTGVGDTQYF
>TRBJ2-7|-|-|TRBV7-9
TGTGCCAGCAGCCTACAGGGTGAGGGAGACGAGCAGTACTTC
CASSLQGEGDEQYF
>TRBJ1-5|-|-|TRBV28
TGTGCCAGCAGCTCCGGACAGCGCAATCAGCCCCAGCATTTT
CASSSGQRNQPQHF
>TRBJ2-3|-|-|TRBV7-5
TGTGTCAGAAGCTCCAACTTGCCTAGCCGGGATACGCAGTATTTT
CVRSSNLPSRDTQYF
>TRBJ2-7|TRBD2|once|TRBV4-1
TGCGCCAGCAGCGAAGTAGCGGGGGGAATCTACGAGCAGTACTTC
CASSEVAGGIYEQYF
>TRBJ2-1|TRBD2|-|TRBV11-3
TGTGCCAGCAGCTTGGGGGGGAGCATTTACAATGAGCAGTTCTTC
CASSLGGSIYNEQFF
>TRBJ1-6|-|once|TRBV6-6
TGTGCCAGCAGCCAGGGCGAGATTGCACCCCTCCACTTT
CASSQGEIAPLHF
>TRBJ1-5|TRBD1|-|TRBV6-1
TGTGCCAGCACCCCCACAGGGGGCCGGCAGCCCCAGCATTTT
CASTPTGGRQPQHF
>TRBJ2-3|TRBD2|few|TRBV12-5
TGTGCTAGTGGTTGGGCTAGCGGGGCCCGCACAGATACGCAGTATTTT
CASGWASGARTDTQYF